A selection of T cell receptor beta chains follows, all from one sample in a study of blood T cell repertoires in COVID-19. Using immunoSEQ multiplex PCR, the repertoire was profiled, and TCRdb retains in-frame clones only, with some absent. The data show some 390,000 clones, with approximately 91% seen just once and 1.5% to 1.8% held by the top ten. The specimen was peripheral blood. These TCRs come from a woman aged 40 to 50 with COVID-19, enrolled during active disease. Both conserved end residues are trimmed from each CDR3. Each record gives: D gene, V gene, CDR3 protein. D genes are given only for firm matches.

>TRBD1|TRBV15
ATSRRQGDGYEKLF
>TRBD2|TRBV4-3
ASSLRTSGGNEQF
>NA|TRBV5-4
ASSFLDRPRNGYT
>NA|TRBV30
AWSEGLTGPQH
>NA|TRBV19
ASSIAAGANYGYT
>NA|TRBV3-1/TRBV3-2
ASSQPGGAGNYGYT
>NA|TRBV6-5
ASSLASYNSPLH
>NA|TRBV5-4
ASSLGQSGEKLF
>NA|TRBV2
ASSEGGQTTIY
>TRBD2|TRBV14
ASSPGLAGDYNEQF
>TRBD1|TRBV27
ATKTGGMPNEKLF
>NA|TRBV7-9
ASSPPFRDSTDTQY
>NA|TRBV29-1
SVRAEEKLF
>NA|TRBV10-3
AIRPGTSDWRETQY
>TRBD2|TRBV9
ASSPAGQAGGYRAQY
>NA|TRBV19
ASSMRAPRGTEAF
>NA|TRBV30
AWSVYNYGYT
>TRBD2|TRBV5-6
ASSLGLAMRGDTQY
>TRBD1|TRBV28
ASSLTGTGVLIYEQY
>TRBD2|TRBV5-1
ASSPAGGTRYNEQF
>NA|TRBV27
ASSFSPEAPQETQY
>TRBD1|TRBV7-2
ASSLKYRTGTSTDTQY
>TRBD1|TRBV7-2
ASSMDRGNEKLF
>TRBD1|TRBV5-1
ASSLGQGDTQY